This T cell receptor (beta chain) was sequenced for a study of blood T cell repertoires in COVID-19. Study in general: Samples representing acute and convalescent COVID-19 were sourced from the United States, Italy and Spain. PBMCs, B-cell-depleted T cells, or T cells were the source of the cDNA or gDNA that made up the material.

This clone has just one count. The table came from immunoSEQ multiplex PCR; TCRdb's copy has only in-frame clones and leaves some out. The table lists over 130,000 clones, about 80% of them singletons, with 7.5% to 8.5% in the top ten. The CDR3 length is 13 residues. Germline CDR1 LGHDT, CDR2 YNNKEL (reference sequence). V dropped 0 bases and J dropped 5 bases, with 4 bases sitting between them. The source of this sequence is a human donor in a cohort sampled during active COVID-19. Sequencing was carried out using peripheral blood. V usage is TRBV3-1 (or the pseudogene TRBV3-2) and J usage is TRBJ2-2, with D uncertain. CDR3 residues: CASSQDQTGELFF. The CDR3 nucleotides read TGTGCCAGCAGCCAAGACCAGACCGGGGAGCTGTTTTTT.